This TCR beta chain was obtained from a study of blood T cells in healthy people across ages. Points on this clonotype: This may arise from a read error, as a much more abundant clone is one base away.

A second about 6 to 12 cycle PCR used barcoded and J-beta primers. TCRdb re-analysed the 5' RACE reads in MiXCR, keeping a single row per CDR3 protein. The sample records about 620,000 distinct CDR3 sequences, more than 45% being singletons. The CDR3 extends over 14 amino acids. CDR1 is SNHLY, CDR2 FYNNEI, per germline. Each sample yielded at least 6 micrograms of PBMC total RNA. This receptor was obtained from a woman older than 75 in good health. The specimen was blood. The V call is TRBV2, the J call TRBJ2-3; TRBD1 is a possible D gene (5 bases). CDR3 sequence reads: CASREGAITDTQYF. Written as DNA, the CDR3 is TGTGCCAGCAGGGAAGGGGCCATCACAGATACGCAGTATTTT.